This T cell receptor beta chain originates from a study of cytomegalovirus exposure and HLA in healthy donors. The CDR3 totals 14 residues. The V gene end was trimmed by 2 bases and the J gene end by 7 bases; junction bases not matched to a gene: 4. From germline, CDR1 is MNHNS and CDR2 SASEGT. Whole-study results and caveats: Fewer N-insertions than the roughly 670-donor mean were reportedly shown by an Asian-associated ancestry cluster in a later analysis.

In regard to this clone: What it binds is unknown.

It was with 60 Vbeta and 13 Jbeta primers that the PCR ran. Per the original methods: A later analysis counted about 80 million unique TCR beta chains, 9.5 million to 12 million shared. The protocol was immunoSEQ multiplex PCR, while the TCRdb copy is restricted to in-frame clones and leaves out a portion. The D gene and trimming were derived from the DNA, and the V and J assignments and clone size from that table. The sample lists under 200,000 clones; around 80% were seen once. The chain combines TRBV6-1 with TRBJ2-3, with 9 bases identical to TRBD1. Sequenced input: PBMCs. This receptor was identified in a woman aged 40 to 50 in good health and CMV-seronegative. For the CDR3, the DNA is TGTGCCAGCAGTGAACTGGACAGGGGTCATACGCAGTATTTT. This encodes CASSELDRGHTQYF.